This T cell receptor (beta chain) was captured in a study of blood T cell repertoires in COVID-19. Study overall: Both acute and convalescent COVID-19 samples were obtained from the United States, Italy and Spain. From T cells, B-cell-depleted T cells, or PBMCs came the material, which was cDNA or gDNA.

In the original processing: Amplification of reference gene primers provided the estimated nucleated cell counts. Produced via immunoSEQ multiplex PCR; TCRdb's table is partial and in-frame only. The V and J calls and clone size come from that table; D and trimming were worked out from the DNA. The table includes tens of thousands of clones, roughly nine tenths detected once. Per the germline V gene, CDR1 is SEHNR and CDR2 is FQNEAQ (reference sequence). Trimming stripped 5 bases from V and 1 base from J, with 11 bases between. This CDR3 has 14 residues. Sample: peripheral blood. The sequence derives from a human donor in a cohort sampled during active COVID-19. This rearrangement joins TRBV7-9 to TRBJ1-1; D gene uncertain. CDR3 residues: CASSRREGNTEAFF. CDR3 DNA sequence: TGTGCCAGCAGCAGGCGGGAAGGGAACACTGAAGCTTTCTTT. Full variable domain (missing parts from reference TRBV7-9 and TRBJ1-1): DTGVSQNPRHKITKRGQNVTFRCDPISEHNRLYWYRQTLGQGPEFLTYFQNEAQLEKSRLLSDRFSAERPKGSFSTLEIQRTEQGDSAMYLCASSRREGNTEAFFGQGTRLTVV.